This T cell receptor beta chain was documented in a study of blood T cell repertoires in COVID-19. Study information: Acute and convalescent COVID-19 specimens originated in the United States, Italy and Spain. T cells, B-cell-depleted T cells, or PBMCs supplied cDNA or gDNA.

The CDR3 has 13 residues. Germline CDR1 and CDR2: MNHNS and SASEGT. V lost 1 base to trimming and J lost 7 bases, with 5 bases between them. Per the study methods: The assay estimated nucleated cells by amplifying reference gene primers. TCRdb keeps only in-frame clones here, not all; method: immunoSEQ multiplex PCR. V, J and clone size derive from that table, while D and trimming were established from the DNA sequence. The sample yields hundreds of thousands of clones, roughly 87% seen once. The V gene is TRBV6-1, the J gene TRBJ1-6; no reliable D call. What was sequenced was peripheral blood. The receptor's source is a human donor in a cohort sampled during active COVID-19. The chain's CDR3 is CASSEVENSPLHF. CDR3 DNA: TGTGCCAGCAGTGAAGTGGAGAATTCACCCCTCCACTTT.